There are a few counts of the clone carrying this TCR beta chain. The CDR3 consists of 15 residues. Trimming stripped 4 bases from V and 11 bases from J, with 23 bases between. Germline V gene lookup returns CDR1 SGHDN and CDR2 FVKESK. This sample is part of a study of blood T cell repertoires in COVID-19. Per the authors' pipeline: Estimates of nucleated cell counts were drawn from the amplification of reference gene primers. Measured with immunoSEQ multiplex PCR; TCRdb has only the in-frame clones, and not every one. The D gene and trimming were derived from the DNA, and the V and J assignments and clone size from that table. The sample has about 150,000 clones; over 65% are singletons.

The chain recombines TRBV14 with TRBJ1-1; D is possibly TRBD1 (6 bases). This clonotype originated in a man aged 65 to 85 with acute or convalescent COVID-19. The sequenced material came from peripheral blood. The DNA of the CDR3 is TGTGCCAGCAGCCGCGTCGGGGGGGCCGGGGAGGTGGCTTTCTTT. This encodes CASSRVGGAGEVAFF.